These T cell receptor beta chains were read from a single sample in a study of cytomegalovirus exposure and HLA in healthy donors. Sequenced by immunoSEQ multiplex PCR; TCRdb stores in-frame clones only, minus some. Of some 200,000 clones detected, 55% to 75% appear once; the ten largest clones hold around 2.6%. The sequenced sample consisted of PBMCs. The origin of the receptors is a man aged 35-49 years in good health and CMV-seropositive. Both conserved end residues are part of each CDR3. The order of the fields is CDR3 length, clone size, J gene, D gene, V gene, CDR3 protein, CDR3 DNA. The D gene is left open where the match is weak. Some rows have no size entry. The others give once, few or many, or a class for an expanded clone.

len: 13
abundance: once
j_gene: TRBJ2-5
d_gene: NA
v_gene: TRBV7-6
CDR3aa: CALSKGLQETQYF
CDR3nt: TGTGCTCTGAGCAAGGGACTCCAAGAGACCCAGTACTTC

len: 12
abundance: NA
j_gene: TRBJ1-2
d_gene: NA
v_gene: TRBV5-1
CDR3aa: CASSLGGSGYTF
CDR3nt: TGCGCCAGCAGCTTGGGAGGGTCTGGCTACACCTTC

len: 15
abundance: once
j_gene: TRBJ2-3
d_gene: TRBD1
v_gene: TRBV5-1
CDR3aa: CASSYYRGSTDTQYF
CDR3nt: TGCGCCAGCAGCTACTACAGGGGATCCACAGATACGCAGTATTTT

len: 15
abundance: NA
j_gene: TRBJ2-1
d_gene: TRBD2
v_gene: TRBV11-2
CDR3aa: CASSLGGGAYNEQFF
CDR3nt: TGTGCCAGCAGCTTAGGCGGGGGGGCCTACAATGAGCAGTTCTTC

len: 14
abundance: NA
j_gene: TRBJ1-4
d_gene: NA
v_gene: TRBV6-5
CDR3aa: CASTPSGTNEKLFF
CDR3nt: TGTGCCAGCACCCCATCCGGGACTAATGAAAAACTGTTTTTT

len: 12
abundance: NA
j_gene: TRBJ2-7
d_gene: NA
v_gene: TRBV7-9
CDR3aa: CASSLGRYEQYF
CDR3nt: TGTGCCAGCAGCTTAGGCAGATACGAGCAGTACTTC

len: 15
abundance: NA
j_gene: TRBJ2-3
d_gene: NA
v_gene: TRBV11-3
CDR3aa: CASSLDGSSTDTQYF
CDR3nt: TGTGCCAGCAGCTTAGACGGGAGCAGCACAGATACGCAGTATTTT

len: 13
abundance: few
j_gene: TRBJ1-5
d_gene: NA
v_gene: TRBV6-1
CDR3aa: CASSELSDQPQHF
CDR3nt: TGTGCCAGCAGTGAACTCTCGGATCAGCCCCAGCATTTT

len: 11
abundance: NA
j_gene: TRBJ1-2
d_gene: NA
v_gene: TRBV6-1
CDR3aa: CASNRDYGYTF
CDR3nt: TGTGCCAGCAACAGGGACTATGGCTACACCTTC

len: 16
abundance: NA
j_gene: TRBJ1-3
d_gene: NA
v_gene: TRBV15
CDR3aa: CATSREVRVSGNTIYF
CDR3nt: TGTGCCACCAGCAGAGAAGTGAGGGTCTCTGGAAACACCATATATTTT

len: 15
abundance: NA
j_gene: TRBJ2-5
d_gene: TRBD2
v_gene: TRBV6-6
CDR3aa: CASSQSSGVEETQYF
CDR3nt: TGTGCCAGCAGTCAGTCGAGCGGGGTCGAAGAGACCCAGTACTTC

len: 18
abundance: once
j_gene: TRBJ2-3
d_gene: TRBD2
v_gene: TRBV11-2
CDR3aa: CASSLGEGGHGETDTQYF
CDR3nt: TGTGCCAGCAGCTTAGGGGAGGGCGGCCACGGGGAAACAGATACGCAGTATTTT

len: 13
abundance: few
j_gene: TRBJ1-5
d_gene: NA
v_gene: TRBV7-6
CDR3aa: CASSLKEGQPQHF
CDR3nt: TGTGCCAGCAGTTTGAAAGAGGGTCAGCCCCAGCATTTT

len: 18
abundance: NA
j_gene: TRBJ2-7
d_gene: NA
v_gene: TRBV19
CDR3aa: CASSAPPSGPSYTYEQYF
CDR3nt: TGTGCCAGTAGTGCCCCCCCGAGCGGGCCTAGCTATACCTACGAGCAGTACTTC

len: 15
abundance: once
j_gene: TRBJ1-5
d_gene: TRBD1
v_gene: TRBV6-1
CDR3aa: CASSDLTGRPRTQHF
CDR3nt: TGTGCCAGCAGCGATCTGACAGGGAGACCCAGGACCCAGCATTTT

len: 14
abundance: few
j_gene: TRBJ2-2
d_gene: NA
v_gene: TRBV7-3
CDR3aa: CASSAQLVPGELFF
CDR3nt: TGTGCCAGCAGCGCCCAACTAGTTCCCGGGGAGCTGTTTTTT

len: 16
abundance: NA
j_gene: TRBJ2-1
d_gene: TRBD2
v_gene: TRBV4-1
CDR3aa: CASSQLAGGEQYEQFF
CDR3nt: TGCGCCAGCAGCCAGCTAGCGGGGGGGGAGCAGTATGAGCAGTTCTTC

len: 13
abundance: NA
j_gene: TRBJ2-5
d_gene: NA
v_gene: TRBV6-1
CDR3aa: CASSRGNQETQYF
CDR3nt: TGTGCCAGCAGTAGAGGGAACCAAGAGACCCAGTACTTC

len: 16
abundance: few
j_gene: TRBJ2-1
d_gene: TRBD2
v_gene: TRBV19
CDR3aa: CASRVSGTSDYNEQFF
CDR3nt: TGTGCCAGTAGAGTCTCGGGGACTAGCGATTACAATGAGCAGTTCTTC

len: 11
abundance: NA
j_gene: TRBJ1-2
d_gene: NA
v_gene: TRBV2
CDR3aa: CASSASYGYTF
CDR3nt: TGTGCCAGCAGTGCGAGCTATGGCTACACCTTC

len: 14
abundance: few
j_gene: TRBJ2-1
d_gene: TRBD2
v_gene: TRBV10-2
CDR3aa: CASSFSGGYNEQFF
CDR3nt: TGCGCCAGCAGTTTTAGCGGGGGGTACAATGAGCAGTTCTTC

len: 16
abundance: medium-sized
j_gene: TRBJ1-5
d_gene: NA
v_gene: TRBV2
CDR3aa: CASTDGGGNSNQPQHF
CDR3nt: TGTGCCAGCACCGACGGGGGGGGGAATAGCAATCAGCCCCAGCATTTT

len: 19
abundance: NA
j_gene: TRBJ2-5
d_gene: TRBD1
v_gene: TRBV5-4
CDR3aa: CASSLLDLGDRAFQETQYF
CDR3nt: TGTGCCAGCAGCTTGTTGGATCTGGGGGACAGGGCCTTCCAAGAGACCCAGTACTTC

len: 16
abundance: NA
j_gene: TRBJ2-3
d_gene: TRBD2
v_gene: TRBV2
CDR3aa: CASSPQLAGYTDTQYF
CDR3nt: TGTGCCAGCAGTCCCCAACTAGCGGGGTACACAGATACGCAGTATTTT

len: 14
abundance: few
j_gene: TRBJ2-7
d_gene: TRBD1
v_gene: TRBV5-1
CDR3aa: CASSLWDREDEQYF
CDR3nt: TGCGCCAGCAGCTTGTGGGACAGGGAGGACGAGCAGTACTTC

len: 14
abundance: NA
j_gene: TRBJ2-5
d_gene: NA
v_gene: TRBV19
CDR3aa: CASSPRGTQETQYF
CDR3nt: TGTGCCAGTAGTCCCAGGGGAACCCAAGAGACCCAGTACTTC

len: 14
abundance: NA
j_gene: TRBJ2-7
d_gene: NA
v_gene: TRBV5-6
CDR3aa: CASSPHGETYEQYF
CDR3nt: TGTGCCAGCAGCCCCCACGGGGAGACCTACGAGCAGTACTTC

len: 15
abundance: NA
j_gene: TRBJ1-5
d_gene: NA
v_gene: TRBV7-2
CDR3aa: CASSLGSGDAQPQHF
CDR3nt: TGTGCCAGCAGCTTAGGGTCGGGGGATGCTCAGCCCCAGCATTTT

len: 15
abundance: few
j_gene: TRBJ1-2
d_gene: TRBD1
v_gene: TRBV5-4
CDR3aa: CASRLGGQGSYGYTF
CDR3nt: TGTGCCAGCAGATTGGGGGGACAGGGGTCGTATGGCTACACCTTC

len: 15
abundance: NA
j_gene: TRBJ1-2
d_gene: NA
v_gene: TRBV5-4
CDR3aa: CASSQGGLSGDGYTF
CDR3nt: TGTGCCAGCAGCCAAGGGGGTCTTTCAGGGGATGGCTACACCTTC

len: 14
abundance: NA
j_gene: TRBJ2-7
d_gene: TRBD1
v_gene: TRBV5-6
CDR3aa: CASSLGQGANEQYF
CDR3nt: TGTGCCAGCTCCCTCGGGCAGGGGGCCAACGAGCAGTACTTC

len: 15
abundance: NA
j_gene: TRBJ1-1
d_gene: NA
v_gene: TRBV4-2
CDR3aa: CASSQDRTLNTEAFF
CDR3nt: TGTGCCAGCAGCCAAGACAGGACACTGAACACTGAAGCTTTCTTT

len: 15
abundance: NA
j_gene: TRBJ1-3
d_gene: NA
v_gene: TRBV19
CDR3aa: CASSGGRSSGNTIYF
CDR3nt: TGTGCCAGTAGTGGGGGCCGCAGCTCTGGAAACACCATATATTTT

len: 15
abundance: NA
j_gene: TRBJ2-3
d_gene: TRBD1
v_gene: TRBV4-1
CDR3aa: CSSSPWDRGPDTQYF
CDR3nt: TGCTCCAGCAGCCCTTGGGACAGGGGCCCAGATACGCAGTATTTT

len: 13
abundance: NA
j_gene: TRBJ1-1
d_gene: NA
v_gene: TRBV5-5
CDR3aa: CASSFTGLPEAFF
CDR3nt: TGTGCCAGCAGCTTTACAGGTCTACCTGAAGCTTTCTTT

len: 15
abundance: NA
j_gene: TRBJ2-7
d_gene: NA
v_gene: TRBV6-5
CDR3aa: CASRHRDSSSYEQYF
CDR3nt: TGTGCCAGCAGGCATAGGGACTCCAGCTCCTACGAGCAGTACTTC

len: 15
abundance: NA
j_gene: TRBJ1-4
d_gene: NA
v_gene: TRBV19
CDR3aa: CASCVNQGNNEKLFF
CDR3nt: TGTGCCAGTTGTGTTAATCAGGGGAACAATGAAAAACTGTTTTTT

len: 14
abundance: NA
j_gene: TRBJ2-5
d_gene: NA
v_gene: TRBV7-8
CDR3aa: CASSSGPAVGTFDF
CDR3nt: TGTGCCAGCAGCTCCGGCCCAGCAGTCGGGACATTCGACTTC

len: 17
abundance: few
j_gene: TRBJ1-1
d_gene: NA
v_gene: TRBV6-1
CDR3aa: CASSVGPGWGGGTEAFF
CDR3nt: TGTGCCAGCAGTGTCGGACCAGGGTGGGGGGGTGGCACTGAAGCTTTCTTT

len: 15
abundance: NA
j_gene: TRBJ1-1
d_gene: NA
v_gene: TRBV15
CDR3aa: CATSRSFSGGTEAFF
CDR3nt: TGTGCCACCAGCAGATCCTTTTCGGGGGGGACTGAAGCTTTCTTT

len: 15
abundance: NA
j_gene: TRBJ2-1
d_gene: TRBD2
v_gene: TRBV27
CDR3aa: CASSLLGLADNEQFF
CDR3nt: TGTGCCAGCAGTTTATTGGGACTAGCGGACAATGAGCAGTTCTTC

len: 15
abundance: NA
j_gene: TRBJ2-7
d_gene: NA
v_gene: TRBV4-1
CDR3aa: CASSPSFAISYEQYF
CDR3nt: TGCGCCAGCAGCCCCTCCTTTGCTATCTCCTACGAGCAGTACTTC

len: 15
abundance: NA
j_gene: TRBJ2-1
d_gene: TRBD2
v_gene: TRBV2
CDR3aa: CASRSSGGAYNEQFF
CDR3nt: TGTGCCAGCAGAAGTAGCGGGGGGGCCTACAATGAGCAGTTCTTC

len: 12
abundance: once
j_gene: TRBJ2-3
d_gene: NA
v_gene: TRBV19
CDR3aa: CASGGLRDTQYF
CDR3nt: TGTGCCAGTGGGGGCCTCCGCGATACGCAGTATTTT

len: 12
abundance: NA
j_gene: TRBJ2-3
d_gene: NA
v_gene: TRBV28
CDR3aa: CASGGATDTQYF
CDR3nt: TGTGCCAGCGGGGGGGCCACAGATACGCAGTATTTT